This is a list of T cell receptor beta chains from one sample in a study of vaccination and CD4 T cells after COVID-19. TCRdb fed the PCR reads into MiXCR, producing one record per CDR3 protein. The table shows roughly 7,600 distinct CDR3 sequences, with approximately 34% occurring only once. These receptors have no identified antigens. Sequences were obtained from CD4+ T cells from blood, cultured in vitro. These receptors were obtained from a human donor in good health. Both conserved end residues are trimmed from each CDR3.

11	TRBV6-1	TRBJ1-1	ASTELLNTEAF
11	TRBV6-1	TRBJ2-3	ATQRVSTDTQY
10	TRBV6-1	TRBJ1-2	ASRGTDYGYT
10	TRBV7-2	TRBJ2-3	ASSSYTDTQY
10	TRBV28	TRBJ2-7	ASSLLTYEQY
14	TRBV6-5	TRBJ1-2	ASSYSATGRGYGYT
12	TRBV20-1	TRBJ1-3	SARKDLSGNTIY
11	TRBV11-2	TRBJ1-1	ASSTPGYTEAF
13	TRBV6-1	TRBJ2-4	ASGTGGNSKNIQY
11	TRBV6-5	TRBJ2-5	ASSYGRGETQY
18	TRBV6-1	TRBJ1-6	ASRMGLGTGAPSLGSPLH
12	TRBV21-1	TRBJ1-6	AKPQQGWGSPLH
13	TRBV27	TRBJ1-1	ACSWTGTANTEAF
14	TRBV6-1	TRBJ2-5	ASRASMRALQETQY
14	TRBV20-1	TRBJ2-3	SATGLAGGGTDTQY
10	TRBV19	TRBJ2-3	ASSQVGDTQY